This TCR beta chain was captured in a study of blood T cell repertoires in COVID-19. Germline lookup yields CDR1 KGHDR and CDR2 SFDVKD. The V end was cut by 1 base, the J end by 0 bases, with 10 bases between. CDR3 length: 16 amino acids. Profiled with immunoSEQ multiplex PCR; TCRdb holds only in-frame clones, not every one. The repertoire has tens of thousands of clones, 65% to 90% of them found once; the top ten carry around 2.9%. The genes are TRBV24-1 and TRBJ2-3; the D gene is possibly TRBD2 (6 bases). This TCR was sampled from a man older than 75 with acute or convalescent COVID-19. The sequenced material came from peripheral blood. The CDR3 sequence: CATSDFTSGSTDTQYF. The DNA of the CDR3 is TGTGCCACCAGTGATTTTACCAGCGGGAGCACAGATACGCAGTATTTT.